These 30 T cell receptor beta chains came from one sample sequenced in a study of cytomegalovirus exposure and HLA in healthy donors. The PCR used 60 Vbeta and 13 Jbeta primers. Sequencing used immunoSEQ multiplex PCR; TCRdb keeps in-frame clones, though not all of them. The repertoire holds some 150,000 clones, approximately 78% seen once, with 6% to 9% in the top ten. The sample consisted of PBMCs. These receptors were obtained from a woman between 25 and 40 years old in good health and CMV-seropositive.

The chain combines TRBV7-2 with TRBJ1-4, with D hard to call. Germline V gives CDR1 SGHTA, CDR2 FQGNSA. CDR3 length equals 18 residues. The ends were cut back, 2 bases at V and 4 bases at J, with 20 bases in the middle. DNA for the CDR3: TGTGCCAGCAGCTTACAGAGGATGCAGGAGGCCTTTAATGAAAAACTGTTTTTT. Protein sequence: CASSLQRMQEAFNEKLFF. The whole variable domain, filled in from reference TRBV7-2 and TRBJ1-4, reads GAGVSQSPSNKVTEKGKDVELRCDPISGHTALYWYRQSLGQGLEFLIYFQGNSAPDKSGLPSDRFSAERTGGSVSTLTIQRTQQEDSAVYLCASSLQRMQEAFNEKLFFGSGTQLSVL.

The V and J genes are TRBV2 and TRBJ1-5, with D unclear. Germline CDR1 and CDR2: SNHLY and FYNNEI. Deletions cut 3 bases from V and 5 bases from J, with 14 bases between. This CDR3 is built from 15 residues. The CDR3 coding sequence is TGTGCCAGCAGTGAGCGGGCTCGGAGGGATCAGCCCCAGCATTTT. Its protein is CASSERARRDQPQHF.

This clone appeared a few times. Written as DNA, the CDR3 is TGTGCCAGCAGTGACGGGACAGGGCCCGGGGGAGCTTTCTTT. Amino acid sequence: CASSDGTGPGGAFF. The J gene is TRBJ1-1, the V gene TRBV6-4; 9 bases map to TRBD1. The CDR3 totals 14 residues. Germline values: CDR1 MRHNA, CDR2 SNTAGT. V shed 2 bases, J shed 10 bases, and the junction held 8 bases outside the gene matches.

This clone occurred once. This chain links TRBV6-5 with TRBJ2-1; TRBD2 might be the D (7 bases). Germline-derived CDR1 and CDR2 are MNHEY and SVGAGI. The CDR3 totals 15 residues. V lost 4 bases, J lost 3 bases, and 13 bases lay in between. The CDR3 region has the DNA TGTGCCAGCAGTTTCGGGGGGCCAATCTACAATGAGCAGTTCTTC. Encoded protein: CASSFGGPIYNEQFF.

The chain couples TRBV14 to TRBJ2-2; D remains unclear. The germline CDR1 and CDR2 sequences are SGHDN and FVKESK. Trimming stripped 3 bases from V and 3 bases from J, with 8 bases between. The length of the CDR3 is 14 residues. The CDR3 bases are TGTGCCAGCAGCCAGGGCCGCTACACCGGGGAGCTGTTTTTT. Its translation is CASSQGRYTGELFF.

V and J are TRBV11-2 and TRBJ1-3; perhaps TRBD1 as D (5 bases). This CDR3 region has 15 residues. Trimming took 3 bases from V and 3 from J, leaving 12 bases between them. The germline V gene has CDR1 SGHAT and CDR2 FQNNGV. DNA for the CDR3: TGTGCCAGCAGCTTTGGGGCCCTGGATGGAAACACCATATATTTT. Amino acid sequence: CASSFGALDGNTIYF. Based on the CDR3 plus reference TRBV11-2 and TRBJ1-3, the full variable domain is EAGVAQSPRYKIIEKRQSVAFWCNPISGHATLYWYQQILGQGPKLLIQFQNNGVVDDSQLPKDRFSAERLKGVDSTLKIQPAKLEDSAVYLCASSFGALDGNTIYFGEGSWLTVV.

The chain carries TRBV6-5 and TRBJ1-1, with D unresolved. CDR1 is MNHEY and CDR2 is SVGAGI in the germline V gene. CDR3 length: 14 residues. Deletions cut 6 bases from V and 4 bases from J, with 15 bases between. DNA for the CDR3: TGTGCCAGCAGCACCACCACAACGGGCACTGAAGCTTTCTTT. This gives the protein CASSTTTTGTEAFF.

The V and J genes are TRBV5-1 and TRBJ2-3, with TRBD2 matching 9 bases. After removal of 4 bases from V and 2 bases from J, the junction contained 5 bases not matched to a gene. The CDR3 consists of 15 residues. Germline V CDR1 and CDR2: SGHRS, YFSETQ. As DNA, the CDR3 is TGCGCCAGCAGCGGCGGGGGGGCGTCCACAGATACGCAGTATTTT. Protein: CASSGGGASTDTQYF.

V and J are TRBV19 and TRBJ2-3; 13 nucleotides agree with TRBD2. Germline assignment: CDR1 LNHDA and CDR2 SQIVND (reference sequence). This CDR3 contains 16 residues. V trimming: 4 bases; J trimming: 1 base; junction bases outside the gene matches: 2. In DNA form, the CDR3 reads TGTGCCAGTAGTACTGGGACTAGCGGGGGCACAGATACGCAGTATTTT. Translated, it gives CASSTGTSGGTDTQYF.

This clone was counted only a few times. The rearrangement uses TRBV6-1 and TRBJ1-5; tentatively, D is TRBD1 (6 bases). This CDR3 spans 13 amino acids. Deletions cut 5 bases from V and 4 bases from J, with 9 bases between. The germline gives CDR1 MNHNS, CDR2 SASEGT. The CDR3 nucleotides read TGTGCCAGCAGTCCACAGGGAAATCAGCCCCAGCATTTT. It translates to CASSPQGNQPQHF.

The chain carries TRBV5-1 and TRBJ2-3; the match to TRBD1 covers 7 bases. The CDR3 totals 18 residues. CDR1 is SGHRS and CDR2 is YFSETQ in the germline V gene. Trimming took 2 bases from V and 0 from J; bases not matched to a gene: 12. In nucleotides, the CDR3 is TGCGCCAGCAGCTTAGCCCGGGACAGTCGAACGAGCACAGATACGCAGTATTTT. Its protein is CASSLARDSRTSTDTQYF.

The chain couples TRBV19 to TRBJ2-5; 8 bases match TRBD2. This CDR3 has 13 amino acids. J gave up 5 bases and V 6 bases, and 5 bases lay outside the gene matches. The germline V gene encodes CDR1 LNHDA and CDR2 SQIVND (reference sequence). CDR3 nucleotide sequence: TGTGCCAGTAGCGGGAGGGGAAGGGAGACCCAGTACTTC. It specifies CASSGRGRETQYF.

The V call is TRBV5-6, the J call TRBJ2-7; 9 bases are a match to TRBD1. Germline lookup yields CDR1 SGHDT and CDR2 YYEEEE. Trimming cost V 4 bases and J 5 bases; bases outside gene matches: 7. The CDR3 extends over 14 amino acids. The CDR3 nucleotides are TGTGCCAGCAGCCAAGGGGACAGGGTCCACGAGCAGTACTTC. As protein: CASSQGDRVHEQYF.

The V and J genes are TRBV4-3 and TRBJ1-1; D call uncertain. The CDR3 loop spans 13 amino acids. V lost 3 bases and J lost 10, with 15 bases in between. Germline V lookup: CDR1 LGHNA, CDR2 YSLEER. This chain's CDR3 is CASSHNSGQRAFF. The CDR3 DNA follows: TGCGCCAGCAGCCATAACAGTGGTCAGAGAGCTTTCTTT.

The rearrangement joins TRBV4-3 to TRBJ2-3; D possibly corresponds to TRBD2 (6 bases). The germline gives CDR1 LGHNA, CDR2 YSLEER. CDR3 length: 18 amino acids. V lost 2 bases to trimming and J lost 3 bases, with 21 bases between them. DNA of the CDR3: TGCGCCAGCAGCCAATTTCGAGGAGGTGACGCGGGGACAGATACGCAGTATTTT. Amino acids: CASSQFRGGDAGTDTQYF.

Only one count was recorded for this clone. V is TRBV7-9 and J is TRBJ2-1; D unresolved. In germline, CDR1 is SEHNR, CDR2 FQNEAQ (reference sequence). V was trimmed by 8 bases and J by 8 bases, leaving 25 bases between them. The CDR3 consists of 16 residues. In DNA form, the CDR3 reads TGTGCCAGCCCGAGAGACGCTAGAACGTGGAGAGATGAGCAGTTCTTC. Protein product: CASPRDARTWRDEQFF.

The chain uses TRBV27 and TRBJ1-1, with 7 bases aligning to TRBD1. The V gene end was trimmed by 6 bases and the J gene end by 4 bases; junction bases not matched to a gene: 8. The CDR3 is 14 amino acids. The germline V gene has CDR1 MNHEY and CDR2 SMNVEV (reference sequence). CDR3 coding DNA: TGTGCCAGCAGCTTCTTCCAGGGGGGCACTGAAGCTTTCTTT. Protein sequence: CASSFFQGGTEAFF.

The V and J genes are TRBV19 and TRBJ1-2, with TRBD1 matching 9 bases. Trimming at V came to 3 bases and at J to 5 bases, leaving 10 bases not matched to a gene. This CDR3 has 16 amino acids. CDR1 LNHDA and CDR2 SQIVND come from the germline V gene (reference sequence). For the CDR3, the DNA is TGTGCCAGTAGTATCGTAGGGACAGGGAAACTTTATGGCTACACCTTC. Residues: CASSIVGTGKLYGYTF.

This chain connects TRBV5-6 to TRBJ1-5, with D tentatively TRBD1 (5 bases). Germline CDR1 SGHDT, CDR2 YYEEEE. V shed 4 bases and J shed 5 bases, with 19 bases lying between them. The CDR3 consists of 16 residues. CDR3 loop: CASSLMRQGFYQPQHF. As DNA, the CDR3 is TGTGCCAGCAGCCTTATGCGTCAGGGATTTTATCAGCCCCAGCATTTT.

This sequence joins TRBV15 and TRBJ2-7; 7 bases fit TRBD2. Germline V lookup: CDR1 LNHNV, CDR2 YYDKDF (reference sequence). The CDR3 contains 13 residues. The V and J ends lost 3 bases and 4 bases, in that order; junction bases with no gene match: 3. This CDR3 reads CATSSSGGYEQYF. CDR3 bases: TGTGCCACCAGCAGTTCGGGGGGATACGAGCAGTACTTC.

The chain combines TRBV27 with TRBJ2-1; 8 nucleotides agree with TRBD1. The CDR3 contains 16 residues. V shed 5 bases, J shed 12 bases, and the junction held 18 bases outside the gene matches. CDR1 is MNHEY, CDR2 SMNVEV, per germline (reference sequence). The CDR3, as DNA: TGTGCCAGCAGTCCGAGACAGGGGTACATTATTTTTGGGCAGTTCTTC. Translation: CASSPRQGYIIFGQFF.

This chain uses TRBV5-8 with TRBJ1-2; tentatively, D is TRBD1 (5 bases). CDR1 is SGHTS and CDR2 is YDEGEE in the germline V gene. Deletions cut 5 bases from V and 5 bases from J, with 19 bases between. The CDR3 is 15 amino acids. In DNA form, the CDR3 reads TGTGCCAGCAGTCTCGGTGGAGGGGTCAAATATGGCTACACCTTC. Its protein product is CASSLGGGVKYGYTF. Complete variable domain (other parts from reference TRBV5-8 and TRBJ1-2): EAGVTQSPTHLIKTRGQQATLRCSPISGHTSVYWYQQALGLGLQFLLWYDEGEERNRGNFPPRFSGRQFPNYSSELNVNALELEDSALYLCASSLGGGVKYGYTFGSGTRLTVV.

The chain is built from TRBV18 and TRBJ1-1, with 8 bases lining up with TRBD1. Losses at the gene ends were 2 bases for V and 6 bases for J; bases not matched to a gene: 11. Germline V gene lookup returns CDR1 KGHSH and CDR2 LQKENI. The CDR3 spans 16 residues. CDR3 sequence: CASSPSGTGGMSEAFF. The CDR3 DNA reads TGTGCCAGCTCACCAAGCGGAACAGGGGGTATGTCTGAAGCTTTCTTT.

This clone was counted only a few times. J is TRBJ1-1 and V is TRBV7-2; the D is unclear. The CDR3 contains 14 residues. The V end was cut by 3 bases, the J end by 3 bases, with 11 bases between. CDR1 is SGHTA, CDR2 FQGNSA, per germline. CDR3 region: CASSFTRGYTEAFF. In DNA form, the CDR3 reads TGTGCCAGCAGCTTCACAAGAGGTTACACTGAAGCTTTCTTT.

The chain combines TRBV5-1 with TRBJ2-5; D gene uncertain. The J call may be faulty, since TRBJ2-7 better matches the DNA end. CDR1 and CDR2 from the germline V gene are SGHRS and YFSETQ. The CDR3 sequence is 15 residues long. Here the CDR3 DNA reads TGCGCCAGCAGCCCATATGCGTACAGCTCCTACGAGCAGTACTTC. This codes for CASSPYAYSSYEQYF.

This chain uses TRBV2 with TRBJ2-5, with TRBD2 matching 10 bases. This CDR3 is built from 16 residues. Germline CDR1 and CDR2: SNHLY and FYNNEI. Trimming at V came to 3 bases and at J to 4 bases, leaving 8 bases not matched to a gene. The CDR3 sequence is CASSEKRGGDRETQYF. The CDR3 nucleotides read TGTGCCAGCAGTGAGAAGCGGGGGGGCGATCGAGAGACCCAGTACTTC.

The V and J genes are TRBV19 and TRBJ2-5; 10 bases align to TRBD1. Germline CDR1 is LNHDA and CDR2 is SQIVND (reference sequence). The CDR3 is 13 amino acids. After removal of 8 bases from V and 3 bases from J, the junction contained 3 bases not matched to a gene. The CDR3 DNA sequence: TGTGCCAGTGGACAGGGGGGAAAAGAGACCCAGTACTTC. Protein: CASGQGGKETQYF.

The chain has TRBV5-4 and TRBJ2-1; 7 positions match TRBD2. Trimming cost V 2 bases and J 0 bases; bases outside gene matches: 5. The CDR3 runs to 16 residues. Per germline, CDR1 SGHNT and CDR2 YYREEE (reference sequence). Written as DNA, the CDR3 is TGTGCCAGCAGCTTTAAGCGGGGAAGCTCCTACAATGAGCAGTTCTTC. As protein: CASSFKRGSSYNEQFF.

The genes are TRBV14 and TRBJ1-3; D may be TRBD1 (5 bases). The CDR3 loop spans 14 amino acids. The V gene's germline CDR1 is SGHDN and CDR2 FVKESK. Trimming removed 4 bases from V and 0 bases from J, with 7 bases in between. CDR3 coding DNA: TGTGCCAGCAGCCTGGACAACTCTGGAAACACCATATATTTT. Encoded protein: CASSLDNSGNTIYF.

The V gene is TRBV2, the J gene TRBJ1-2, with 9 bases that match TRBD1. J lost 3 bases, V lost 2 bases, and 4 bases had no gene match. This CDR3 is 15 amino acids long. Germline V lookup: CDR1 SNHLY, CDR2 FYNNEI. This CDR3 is CASSELGQGHYGYTF. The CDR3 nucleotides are TGTGCCAGCAGTGAATTGGGACAGGGCCACTATGGCTACACCTTC.